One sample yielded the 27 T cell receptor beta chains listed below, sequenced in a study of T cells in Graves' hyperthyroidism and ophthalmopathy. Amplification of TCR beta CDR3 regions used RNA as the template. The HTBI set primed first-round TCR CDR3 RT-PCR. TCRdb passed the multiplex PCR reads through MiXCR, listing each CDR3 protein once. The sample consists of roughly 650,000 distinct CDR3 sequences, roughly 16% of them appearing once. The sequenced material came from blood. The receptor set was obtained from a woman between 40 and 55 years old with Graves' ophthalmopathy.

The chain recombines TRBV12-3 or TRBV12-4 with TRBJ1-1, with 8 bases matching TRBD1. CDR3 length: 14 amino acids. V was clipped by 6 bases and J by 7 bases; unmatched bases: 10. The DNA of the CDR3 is TGTGCCAGCAGCAAGCCGGACAGGGACGGTGAAGCTTTCTTT. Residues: CASSKPDRDGEAFF.

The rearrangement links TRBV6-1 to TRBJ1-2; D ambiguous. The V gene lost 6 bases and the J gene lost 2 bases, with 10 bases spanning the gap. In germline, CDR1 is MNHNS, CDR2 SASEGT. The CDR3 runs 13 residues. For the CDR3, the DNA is TGTGCCAGCAGGCCTAGGGAAAACTATGGCTACACCTTC. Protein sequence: CASRPRENYGYTF.

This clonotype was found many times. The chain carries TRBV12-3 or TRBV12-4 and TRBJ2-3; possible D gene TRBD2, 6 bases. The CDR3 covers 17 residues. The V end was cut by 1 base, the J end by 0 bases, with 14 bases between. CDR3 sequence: CASSLGLLASSTDTQYF. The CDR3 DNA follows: TGTGCCAGCAGTTTAGGGCTCCTAGCGTCTAGCACAGATACGCAGTATTTT.

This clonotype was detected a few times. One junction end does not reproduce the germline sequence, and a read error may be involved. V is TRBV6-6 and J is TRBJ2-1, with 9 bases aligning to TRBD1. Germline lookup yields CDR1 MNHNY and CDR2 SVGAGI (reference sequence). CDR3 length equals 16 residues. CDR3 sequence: CASRYSPGQGYNEQFF. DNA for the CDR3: TGTGCCAGCAGATACTCCCCGGGACAGGGATACAATGAGCAGTTCTTC.

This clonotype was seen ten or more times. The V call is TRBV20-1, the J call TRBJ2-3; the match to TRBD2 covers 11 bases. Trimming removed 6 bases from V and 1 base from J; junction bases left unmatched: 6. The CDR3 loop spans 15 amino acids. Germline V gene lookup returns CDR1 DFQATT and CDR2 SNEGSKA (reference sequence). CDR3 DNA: TGCAGTGCCCCGTCTAGCGGGGGGCGCACAGATACGCAGTATTTT. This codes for CSAPSSGGRTDTQYF.

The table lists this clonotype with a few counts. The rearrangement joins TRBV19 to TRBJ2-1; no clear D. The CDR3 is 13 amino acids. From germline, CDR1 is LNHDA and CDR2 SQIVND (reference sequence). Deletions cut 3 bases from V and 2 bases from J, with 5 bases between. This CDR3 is CASSMETYNEQFF. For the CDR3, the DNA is TGTGCCAGTAGTATGGAAACCTACAATGAGCAGTTCTTC.

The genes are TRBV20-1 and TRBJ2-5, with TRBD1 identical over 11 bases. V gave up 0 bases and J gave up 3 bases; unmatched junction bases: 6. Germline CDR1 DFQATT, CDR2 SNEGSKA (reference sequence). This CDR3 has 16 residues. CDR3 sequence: CSARDRDRGGEETQYF. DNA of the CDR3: TGCAGTGCTAGAGACCGGGACAGGGGGGGGGAAGAGACCCAGTACTTC.

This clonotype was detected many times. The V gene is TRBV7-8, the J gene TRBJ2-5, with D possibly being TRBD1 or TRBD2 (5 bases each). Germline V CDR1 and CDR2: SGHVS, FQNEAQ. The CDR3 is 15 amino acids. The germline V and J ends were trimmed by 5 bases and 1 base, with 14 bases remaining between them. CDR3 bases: TGTGCCAGCAGCCTAAGGAGGACACCCCAAGAGACCCAGTACTTC. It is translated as CASSLRRTPQETQYF.

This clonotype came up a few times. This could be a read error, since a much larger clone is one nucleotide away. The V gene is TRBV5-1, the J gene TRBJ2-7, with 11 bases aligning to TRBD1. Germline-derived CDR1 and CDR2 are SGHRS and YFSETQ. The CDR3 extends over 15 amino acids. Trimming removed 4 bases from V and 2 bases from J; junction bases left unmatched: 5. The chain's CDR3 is CASSAGTGGAYEQYF. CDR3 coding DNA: TGCGCCAGCAGCGCCGGGACAGGGGGGGCCTACGAGCAGTACTTC. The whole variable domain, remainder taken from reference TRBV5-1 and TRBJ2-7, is KAGVTQTPRYLIKTRGQQVTLSCSPISGHRSVSWYQQTPGQGLQFLFEYFSETQRNKGNFPGRFSGRQFSNSRSEMNVSTLELGDSALYLCASSAGTGGAYEQYFGPGTRLTVT.

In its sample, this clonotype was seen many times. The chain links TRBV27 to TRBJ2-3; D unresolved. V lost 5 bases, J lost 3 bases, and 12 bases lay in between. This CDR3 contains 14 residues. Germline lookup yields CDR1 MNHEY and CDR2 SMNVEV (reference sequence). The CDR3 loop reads CASSPFALTDTQYF. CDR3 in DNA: TGTGCCAGCAGTCCCTTCGCCCTGACAGATACGCAGTATTTT.

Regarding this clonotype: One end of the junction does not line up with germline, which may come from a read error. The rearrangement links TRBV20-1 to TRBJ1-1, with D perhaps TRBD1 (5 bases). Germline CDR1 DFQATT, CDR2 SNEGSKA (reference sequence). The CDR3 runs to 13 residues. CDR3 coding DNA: TGCGGTGCTAGTCGGGACGAAGACACTGAAGCTTTCTTT. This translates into CGASRDEDTEAFF.

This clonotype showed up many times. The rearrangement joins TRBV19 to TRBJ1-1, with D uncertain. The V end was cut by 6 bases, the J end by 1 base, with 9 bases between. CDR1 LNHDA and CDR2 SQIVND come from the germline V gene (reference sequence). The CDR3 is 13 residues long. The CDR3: CASRRSTNTEAFF. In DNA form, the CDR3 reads TGTGCCAGTAGAAGATCTACGAACACTGAAGCTTTCTTT.

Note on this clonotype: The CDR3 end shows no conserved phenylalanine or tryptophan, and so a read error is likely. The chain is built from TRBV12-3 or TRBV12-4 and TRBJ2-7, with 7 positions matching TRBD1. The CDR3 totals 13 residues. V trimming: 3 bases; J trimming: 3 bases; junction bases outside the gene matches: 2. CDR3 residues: CASSLDRYYEQYL. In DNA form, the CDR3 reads TGTGCCAGCAGTTTGGACAGGTACTACGAGCAGTACCTC.

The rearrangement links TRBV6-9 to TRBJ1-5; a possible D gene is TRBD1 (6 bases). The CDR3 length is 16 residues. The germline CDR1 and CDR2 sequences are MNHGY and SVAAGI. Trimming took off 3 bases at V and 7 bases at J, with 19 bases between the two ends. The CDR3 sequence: CASSYPIGGSGQPQHF. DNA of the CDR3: TGTGCCAGCAGTTACCCTATAGGGGGGAGCGGCCAGCCCCAGCATTTT.

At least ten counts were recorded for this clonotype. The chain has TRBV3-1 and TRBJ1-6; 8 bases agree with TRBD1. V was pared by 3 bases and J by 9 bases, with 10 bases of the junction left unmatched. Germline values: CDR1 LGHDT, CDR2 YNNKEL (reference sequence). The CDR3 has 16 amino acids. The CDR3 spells CASSQETGAIGSPLHF. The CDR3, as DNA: TGTGCCAGCAGCCAGGAGACAGGGGCAATTGGTTCACCCCTCCACTTT.

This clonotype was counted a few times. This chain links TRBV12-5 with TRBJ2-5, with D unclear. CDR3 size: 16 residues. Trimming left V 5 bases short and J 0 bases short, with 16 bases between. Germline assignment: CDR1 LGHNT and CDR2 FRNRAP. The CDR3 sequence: CASGINTKRHQETQYF. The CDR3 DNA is TGTGCTAGTGGTATAAACACGAAAAGGCACCAAGAGACCCAGTACTTC.

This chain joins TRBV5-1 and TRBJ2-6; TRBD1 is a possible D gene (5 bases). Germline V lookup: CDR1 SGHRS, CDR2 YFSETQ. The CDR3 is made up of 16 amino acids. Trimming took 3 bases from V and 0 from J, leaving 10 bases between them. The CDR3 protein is CASSSSTASGANVLTF. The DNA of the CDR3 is TGCGCCAGCAGCTCTTCGACAGCCTCTGGGGCCAACGTCCTGACTTTC.

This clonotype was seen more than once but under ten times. The CDR3 protein is CASSPSQGGNQPQHF. Here the CDR3 DNA reads TGTGCCAGCTCACCAAGCCAGGGCGGCAATCAGCCCCAGCATTTT. The rearrangement uses TRBV18 and TRBJ1-5; a weak D match, TRBD1 (5 bases). Germline CDR1 is KGHSH and CDR2 is LQKENI. This CDR3 spans 15 amino acids. V was trimmed by 2 bases and J by 2 bases, leaving 10 bases between them.

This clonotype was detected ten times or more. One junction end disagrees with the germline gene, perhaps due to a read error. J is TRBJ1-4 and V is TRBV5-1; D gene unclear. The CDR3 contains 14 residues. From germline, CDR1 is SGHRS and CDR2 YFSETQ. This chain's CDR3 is CASSWTATNEKLFF. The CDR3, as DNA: TGTGCCAGCAGCTGGACTGCAACTAATGAAAAACTGTTTTTT.

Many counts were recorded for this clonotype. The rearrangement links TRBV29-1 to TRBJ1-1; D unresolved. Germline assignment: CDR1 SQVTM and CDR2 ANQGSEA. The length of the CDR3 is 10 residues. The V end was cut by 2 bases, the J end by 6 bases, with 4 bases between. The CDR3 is CSVESAEAFF. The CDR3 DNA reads TGCAGCGTTGAAAGCGCTGAAGCTTTCTTT.

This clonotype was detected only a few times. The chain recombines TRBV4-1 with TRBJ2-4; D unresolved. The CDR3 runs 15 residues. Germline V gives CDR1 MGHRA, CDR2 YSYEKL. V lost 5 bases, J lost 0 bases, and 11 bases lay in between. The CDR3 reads CASSAIGLAKNIQYF. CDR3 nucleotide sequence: TGCGCCAGCAGCGCCATAGGCCTAGCCAAAAACATTCAGTACTTC.

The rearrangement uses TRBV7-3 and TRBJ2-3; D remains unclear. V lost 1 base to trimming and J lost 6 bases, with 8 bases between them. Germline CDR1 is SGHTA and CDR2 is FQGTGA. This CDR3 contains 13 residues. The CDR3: CASSLRCADTQYF. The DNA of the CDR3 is TGTGCCAGCAGCTTAAGGTGTGCCGATACGCAGTATTTT.

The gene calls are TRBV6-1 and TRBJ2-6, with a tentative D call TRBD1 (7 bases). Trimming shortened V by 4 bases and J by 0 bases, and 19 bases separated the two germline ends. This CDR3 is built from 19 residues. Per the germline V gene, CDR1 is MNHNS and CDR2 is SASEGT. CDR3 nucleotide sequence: TGTGCCAGCAGTGGTTTTGGACAGGCGCGGGGCTCTGGGGCCAACGTCCTGACTTTC. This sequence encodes CASSGFGQARGSGANVLTF.

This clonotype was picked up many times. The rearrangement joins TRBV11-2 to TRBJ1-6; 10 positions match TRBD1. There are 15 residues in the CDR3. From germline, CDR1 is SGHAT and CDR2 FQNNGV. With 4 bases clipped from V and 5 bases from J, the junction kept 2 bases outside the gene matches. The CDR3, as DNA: TGTGCCAGCAGCTGGACAGGGGGGAATAATTCACCCCTCCACTTT. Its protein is CASSWTGGNNSPLHF.

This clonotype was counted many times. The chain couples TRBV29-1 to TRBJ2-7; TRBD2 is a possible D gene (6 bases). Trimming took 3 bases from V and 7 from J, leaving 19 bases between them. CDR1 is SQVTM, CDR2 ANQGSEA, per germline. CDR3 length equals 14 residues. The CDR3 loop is CSVDFLGGGREQYF. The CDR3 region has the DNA TGCAGCGTTGACTTCCTGGGAGGAGGACGGGAGCAGTACTTC.

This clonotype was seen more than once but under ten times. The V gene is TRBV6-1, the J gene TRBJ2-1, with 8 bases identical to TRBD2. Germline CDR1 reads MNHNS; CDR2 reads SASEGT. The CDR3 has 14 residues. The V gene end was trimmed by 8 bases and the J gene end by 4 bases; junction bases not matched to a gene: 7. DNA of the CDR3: TGTGCCAGCTGTAGCGGGATGGGGTACAATGAGCAGTTCTTC. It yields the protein CASCSGMGYNEQFF.

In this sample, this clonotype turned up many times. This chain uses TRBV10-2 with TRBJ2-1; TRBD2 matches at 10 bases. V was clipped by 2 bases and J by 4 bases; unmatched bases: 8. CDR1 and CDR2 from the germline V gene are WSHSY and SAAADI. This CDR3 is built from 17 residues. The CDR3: CASSELAGDQAYNEQFF. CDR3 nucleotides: TGCGCCAGCAGTGAGCTAGCGGGAGACCAGGCATACAATGAGCAGTTCTTC.